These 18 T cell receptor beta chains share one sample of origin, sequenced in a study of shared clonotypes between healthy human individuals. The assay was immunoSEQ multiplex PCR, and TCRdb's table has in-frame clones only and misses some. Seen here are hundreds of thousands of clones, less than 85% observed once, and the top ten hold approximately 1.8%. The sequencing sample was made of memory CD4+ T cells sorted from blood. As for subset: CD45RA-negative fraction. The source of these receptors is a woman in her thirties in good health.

In DNA, the CDR3 is TGTGCCAGCAGTTACTCGAGGACAGGGGGCGGAAATGAGCAGTTCTTC. It is translated as CASSYSRTGGGNEQFF. The chain employs TRBV6-5 and TRBJ2-1; 11 positions match TRBD1. J lost 7 bases, V lost 0 bases, and 5 bases had no gene match. Per the germline V gene, CDR1 is MNHEY and CDR2 is SVGAGI. The CDR3 totals 16 residues.

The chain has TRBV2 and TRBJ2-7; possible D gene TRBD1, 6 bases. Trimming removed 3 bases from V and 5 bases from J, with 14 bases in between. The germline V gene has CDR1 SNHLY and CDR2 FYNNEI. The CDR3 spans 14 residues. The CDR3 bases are TGTGCCAGCAGTGATCGCAGGGGAAGGGACGAGCAGTACTTC. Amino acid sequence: CASSDRRGRDEQYF.

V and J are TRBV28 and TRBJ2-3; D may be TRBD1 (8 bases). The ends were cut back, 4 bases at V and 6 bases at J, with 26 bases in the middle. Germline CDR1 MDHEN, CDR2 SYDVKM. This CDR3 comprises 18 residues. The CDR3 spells CASSSMPGDRTSWDTQYF. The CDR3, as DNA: TGTGCCAGCAGTTCAATGCCCGGGGACAGGACTAGTTGGGATACGCAGTATTTT.

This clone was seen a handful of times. The CDR3 is CASSPQRHSNQPQHF. The CDR3 nucleotides read TGTGCCAGCAGCCCCCAACGACATAGCAATCAGCCCCAGCATTTT. The chain combines TRBV7-2 with TRBJ1-5; D gene unclear. CDR3 length equals 15 residues. Trimming stripped 5 bases from V and 0 bases from J, with 11 bases between. Germline V lookup: CDR1 SGHTA, CDR2 FQGNSA. The full variable domain, completed using reference TRBV7-2 and TRBJ1-5, is GAGVSQSPSNKVTEKGKDVELRCDPISGHTALYWYRQSLGQGLEFLIYFQGNSAPDKSGLPSDRFSAERTGGSVSTLTIQRTQQEDSAVYLCASSPQRHSNQPQHFGDGTRLSIL.

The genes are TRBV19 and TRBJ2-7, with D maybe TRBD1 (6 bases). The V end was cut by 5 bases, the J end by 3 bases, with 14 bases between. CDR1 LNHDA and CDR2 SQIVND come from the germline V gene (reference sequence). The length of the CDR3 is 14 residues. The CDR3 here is CASSLQGFGYEQYF. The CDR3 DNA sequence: TGTGCCAGTAGTTTACAGGGATTTGGCTACGAGCAGTACTTC.

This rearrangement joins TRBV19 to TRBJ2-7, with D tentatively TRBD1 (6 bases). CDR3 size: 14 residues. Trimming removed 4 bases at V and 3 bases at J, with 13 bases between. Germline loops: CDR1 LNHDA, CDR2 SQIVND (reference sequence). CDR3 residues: CASSTRTALYEQYF. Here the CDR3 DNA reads TGTGCCAGTAGTACCAGGACAGCCCTCTACGAGCAGTACTTC.

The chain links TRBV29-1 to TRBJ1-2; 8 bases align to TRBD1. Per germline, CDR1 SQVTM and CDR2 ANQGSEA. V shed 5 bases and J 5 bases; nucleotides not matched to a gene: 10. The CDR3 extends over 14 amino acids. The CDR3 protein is CSVLRTGGSYGYTF. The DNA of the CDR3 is TGCAGCGTTCTTCGAACAGGGGGAAGTTATGGCTACACCTTC. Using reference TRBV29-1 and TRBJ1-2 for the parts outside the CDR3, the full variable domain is SAVISQKPSRDICQRGTSLTIQCQVDSQVTMMFWYRQQPGQSLTLIATANQGSEATYESGFVIDKFPISRPNLTFSTLTVSNMSPEDSSIYLCSVLRTGGSYGYTFGSGTRLTVV.

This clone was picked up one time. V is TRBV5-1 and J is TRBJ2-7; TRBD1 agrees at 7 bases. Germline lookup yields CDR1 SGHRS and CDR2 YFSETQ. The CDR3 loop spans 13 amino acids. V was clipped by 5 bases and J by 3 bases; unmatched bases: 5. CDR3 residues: CASSFGQVYEQYF. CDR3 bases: TGCGCCAGCAGTTTTGGACAGGTCTACGAGCAGTACTTC.

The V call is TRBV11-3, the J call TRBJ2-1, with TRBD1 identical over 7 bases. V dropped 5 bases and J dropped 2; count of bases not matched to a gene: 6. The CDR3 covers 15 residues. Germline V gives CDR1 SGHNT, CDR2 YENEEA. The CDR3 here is CASSPRQGTYNEQFF. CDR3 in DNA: TGTGCCAGCAGCCCGCGACAGGGTACCTACAATGAGCAGTTCTTC.

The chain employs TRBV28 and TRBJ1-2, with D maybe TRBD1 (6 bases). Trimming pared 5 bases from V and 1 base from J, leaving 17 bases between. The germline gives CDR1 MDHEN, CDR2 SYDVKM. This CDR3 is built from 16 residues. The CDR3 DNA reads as TGTGCCAGCAGTACCCTGGACAGTCGCTTTAACTATGGCTACACCTTC. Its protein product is CASSTLDSRFNYGYTF.

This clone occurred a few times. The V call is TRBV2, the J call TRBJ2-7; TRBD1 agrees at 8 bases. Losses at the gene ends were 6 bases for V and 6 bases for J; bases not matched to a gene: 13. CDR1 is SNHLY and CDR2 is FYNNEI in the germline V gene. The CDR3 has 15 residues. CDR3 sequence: CASSGTGGLWGEQYF. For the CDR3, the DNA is TGTGCCAGCAGCGGGACAGGAGGCCTCTGGGGCGAGCAGTACTTC.

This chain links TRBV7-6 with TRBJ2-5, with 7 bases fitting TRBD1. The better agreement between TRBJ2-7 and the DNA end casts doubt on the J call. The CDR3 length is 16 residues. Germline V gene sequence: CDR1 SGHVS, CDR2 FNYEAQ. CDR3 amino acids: CASSHIRGQRADEQYF. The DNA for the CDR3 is TGTGCCAGCAGCCATATCAGGGGACAGCGAGCGGACGAGCAGTACTTC.

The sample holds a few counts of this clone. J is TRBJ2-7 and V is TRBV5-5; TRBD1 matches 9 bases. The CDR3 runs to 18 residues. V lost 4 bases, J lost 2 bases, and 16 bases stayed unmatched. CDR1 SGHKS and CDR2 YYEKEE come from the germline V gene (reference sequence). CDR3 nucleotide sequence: TGTGCCAGCAGCCGGAGGACAGGGGACGGCAACTTACCCTACGAGCAGTACTTC. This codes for CASSRRTGDGNLPYEQYF.

CDR3 bases: TGTGCCAGCAGCTTAGGGGCTATGACAGATACGCAGTATTTT. Translated: CASSLGAMTDTQYF. V usage is TRBV7-2 and J usage is TRBJ2-3; D not certain. V was cut by 1 base and J by 3 bases, with 8 bases left in between. Germline V gives CDR1 SGHTA, CDR2 FQGNSA. The length of the CDR3 is 14 residues.

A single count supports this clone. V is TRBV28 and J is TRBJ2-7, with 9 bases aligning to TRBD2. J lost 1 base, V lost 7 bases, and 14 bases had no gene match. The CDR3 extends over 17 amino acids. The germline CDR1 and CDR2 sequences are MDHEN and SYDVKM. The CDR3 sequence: CASIGRGGLAGSYEQYF. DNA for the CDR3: TGTGCCAGCATCGGCAGGGGAGGGCTAGCGGGATCCTACGAGCAGTACTTC.

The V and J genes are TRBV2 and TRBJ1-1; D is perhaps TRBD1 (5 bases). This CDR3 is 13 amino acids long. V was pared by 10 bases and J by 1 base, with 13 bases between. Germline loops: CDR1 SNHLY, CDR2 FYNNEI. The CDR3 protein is CATGLRGNTEAFF. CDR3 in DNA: TGTGCCACAGGCCTGAGGGGGAACACTGAAGCTTTCTTT.

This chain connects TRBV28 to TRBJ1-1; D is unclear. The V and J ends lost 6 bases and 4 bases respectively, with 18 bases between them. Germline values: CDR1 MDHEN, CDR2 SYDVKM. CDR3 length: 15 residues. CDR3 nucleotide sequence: TGTGCCAGCAGCCCTTCAGCCCTCGGAGGCACTGAAGCTTTCTTT. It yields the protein CASSPSALGGTEAFF.

The CDR3 DNA sequence: TGTGCCAGCAGCTTACGCAGATTTAGTAGCGGGAGCGTGGAGACCCAGTACTTC. This codes for CASSLRRFSSGSVETQYF. The gene calls are TRBV7-9 and TRBJ2-5; 9 nucleotides line up with TRBD2. Germline CDR1 reads SEHNR; CDR2 reads FQNEAQ (reference sequence). V was clipped by 2 bases and J by 5 bases; unmatched bases: 15. The CDR3 is 18 amino acids.